These 32 T cell receptor beta chains share one sample of origin, sequenced in a study of blood T cell repertoires in COVID-19. Sequenced by immunoSEQ multiplex PCR; TCRdb stores in-frame clones only, minus some. This table holds roughly 200,000 clones, around 89% found once. Sample: peripheral blood. These receptors were obtained from a man in his 70s with acute or convalescent COVID-19.

The chain has TRBV28 and TRBJ2-3; D is possibly TRBD1 (6 bases). The V and J ends lost 7 bases and 2 bases respectively, with 10 bases between them. Germline V gene data show CDR1 as MDHEN and CDR2 as SYDVKM. The CDR3 sequence is 13 residues long. The CDR3 nucleotides read TGTGCCAGCACGGACAGCAACACAGATACGCAGTATTTT. Its protein is CASTDSNTDTQYF.

The J gene is TRBJ1-2, the V gene TRBV18; weak D call: TRBD1 (5 bases). V dropped 3 bases and J dropped 8 bases, with 7 bases sitting between them. Germline lookup yields CDR1 KGHSH and CDR2 LQKENI. This CDR3 contains 11 residues. The CDR3 DNA reads TGTGCCAGCTCACCCGGGGGAGGCTACACCTTC. This sequence encodes CASSPGGGYTF.

The chain employs TRBV5-6 and TRBJ2-6, with 9 bases aligning to TRBD1. J was trimmed by 2 bases and V by 1 base; bases with no gene match: 7. CDR1 is SGHDT, CDR2 YYEEEE, per germline. The CDR3 totals 18 residues. The DNA for the CDR3 is TGTGCCAGCAGCTTGCTGGGACAGGGCCCCCCTGGGGCCAACGTCCTGACTTTC. This sequence encodes CASSLLGQGPPGANVLTF.

The DNA of the CDR3 is TGTGCCAGCAGCTCCCGTCAAGGGGGCGATGGTAATGAAAAACTGTTTTTT. It translates to CASSSRQGGDGNEKLFF. The gene calls are TRBV5-4 and TRBJ1-4; TRBD1 aligns across 7 bases. CDR1 SGHNT and CDR2 YYREEE come from the germline V gene (reference sequence). The CDR3 has 17 residues. V shed 3 bases and J 4 bases; nucleotides not matched to a gene: 12. Full variable domain (outside the CDR3, taken from reference TRBV5-4 and TRBJ1-4): ETGVTQSPTHLIKTRGQQVTLRCSSQSGHNTVSWYQQALGQGPQFIFQYYREEENGRGNFPPRFSGLQFPNYSSELNVNALELDDSALYLCASSSRQGGDGNEKLFFGSGTQLSVL.

CDR3 coding DNA: TGCAGCGTTGGGCACCCAACGGGATACAATGAGCAGTTCTTC. It encodes CSVGHPTGYNEQFF. The chain links TRBV29-1 to TRBJ2-1; perhaps TRBD2 as D (5 bases). The CDR3 contains 14 residues. In germline, CDR1 is SQVTM, CDR2 ANQGSEA. V shed 4 bases and J shed 4 bases, with 14 bases lying between them.

The CDR3 nucleotides are TGTGCCAGCAGCCAAGATTGGCGCGGGGGAAGTCAGCCCCAGCATTTT. Amino acids: CASSQDWRGGSQPQHF. The J gene is TRBJ1-5, the V gene TRBV4-2; a possible D gene is TRBD1 (5 bases). Germline assignment: CDR1 LGHNA and CDR2 YNFKEQ. Trimming cost V 0 bases and J 6 bases, with 15 bases left between them. This CDR3 is built from 16 residues.

The V and J genes are TRBV7-8 and TRBJ2-3; TRBD2 matches at 8 bases. The CDR3 contains 15 residues. V gave up 5 bases and J gave up 0 bases; unmatched junction bases: 4. CDR1 is SGHVS, CDR2 FQNEAQ, per germline. The CDR3 nucleotides are TGTGCCAGCAGCATAACTAGCGGAAGCACAGATACGCAGTATTTT. This translates into CASSITSGSTDTQYF.

V usage is TRBV9 and J usage is TRBJ2-2, with 7 bases fitting TRBD1. The CDR3 length is 17 residues. Germline values: CDR1 SGDLS, CDR2 YYNGEE. The V gene end was trimmed by 3 bases and the J gene end by 0 bases; junction bases not matched to a gene: 8. DNA of the CDR3: TGTGCCAGCAGCGCGAGGGGGACAGACCCGAACACCGGGGAGCTGTTTTTT. It is translated as CASSARGTDPNTGELFF.

This clone was seen once. The chain is built from TRBV3-1 (or the pseudogene TRBV3-2) and TRBJ2-1, with D perhaps matching TRBD1 (6 bases). Deletions cut 1 base from V and 0 bases from J, with 7 bases between. Germline values: CDR1 LGHDT, CDR2 YNNKEL (reference sequence). The CDR3 consists of 15 residues. CDR3 DNA: TGTGCCAGCAGCCAAGGGGGGCCCTCCTACAATGAGCAGTTCTTC. It translates to CASSQGGPSYNEQFF.

DNA of the CDR3: TGTGCCAGCAGCTCCCGGGACAGGGGCCTTGGGGAGCAGTACTTC. Its protein is CASSSRDRGLGEQYF. The chain carries TRBV7-8 and TRBJ2-7, with 10 bases fitting TRBD1. J gave up 7 bases and V 4 bases, and 10 bases lay outside the gene matches. Germline loops: CDR1 SGHVS, CDR2 FQNEAQ. The CDR3 loop spans 15 amino acids.

The chain has TRBV13 and TRBJ2-6; D unclear. The V and J ends lost 5 bases and 2 bases respectively, with 4 bases between them. CDR1 is PRHDT, CDR2 FYEKMQ, per germline (reference sequence). CDR3 length equals 13 residues. The CDR3 region has the DNA TGTGCCAGCAGCGTCACTGGGGCCAACGTCCTGACTTTC. It translates to CASSVTGANVLTF.

The chain joins TRBV11-3 to TRBJ2-1; D is perhaps TRBD2 (6 bases). This CDR3 comprises 16 residues. The germline gives CDR1 SGHNT, CDR2 YENEEA. Trimming shortened V by 1 base and J by 0 bases, and 10 bases separated the two germline ends. CDR3 bases: TGTGCCAGCAGCTTAGGCCGGGGGAGCTCCTACAATGAGCAGTTCTTC. Its protein product is CASSLGRGSSYNEQFF.

This clone has a single count. The V gene is TRBV5-1, the J gene TRBJ1-4, with D unclear. V lost 0 bases to trimming and J lost 2 bases, with 8 bases between them. Germline CDR1 reads SGHRS; CDR2 reads YFSETQ. The CDR3 loop spans 15 amino acids. CDR3 amino acids: CASSLVGVTNEKLFF. The DNA of the CDR3 is TGCGCCAGCAGCTTGGTCGGGGTTACTAATGAAAAACTGTTTTTT. Full variable domain (outside the CDR3, taken from reference TRBV5-1 and TRBJ1-4): KAGVTQTPRYLIKTRGQQVTLSCSPISGHRSVSWYQQTPGQGLQFLFEYFSETQRNKGNFPGRFSGRQFSNSRSEMNVSTLELGDSALYLCASSLVGVTNEKLFFGSGTQLSVL.

This sequence joins TRBV7-9 and TRBJ2-7, with D maybe TRBD2 (6 bases). Trimming left V 5 bases short and J 6 bases short, with 14 bases between. The germline CDR1 and CDR2 sequences are SEHNR and FQNEAQ (reference sequence). This CDR3 has 13 residues. CDR3 sequence (DNA): TGTGCCAGCAGCCAAGAGGCGGGGAGCGAGCAGTACTTC. Translation gives CASSQEAGSEQYF.

V usage is TRBV5-1 and J usage is TRBJ2-2; 10 nucleotides line up with TRBD2. After removal of 7 bases from V and 3 bases from J, the junction contained 9 bases not matched to a gene. Per the germline V gene, CDR1 is SGHRS and CDR2 is YFSETQ. This CDR3 has 16 amino acids. The chain's CDR3 is CASSPSGRADTGELFF. The CDR3 DNA follows: TGCGCCAGCTCCCCCAGCGGGAGGGCCGACACCGGGGAGCTGTTTTTT.

The chain uses TRBV3-1 (or the pseudogene TRBV3-2) and TRBJ1-3, with 10 nucleotides matching TRBD1. The CDR3 consists of 16 residues. Germline-derived CDR1 and CDR2 are LGHDT and YNNKEL (reference sequence). Germline trimming cut 6 bases from V and 2 bases from J; bases unmatched to any gene: 7. Written as DNA, the CDR3 is TGTGCCAGCAGGCCTAGAGACAGGGGGCCTGGAAACACCATATATTTT. It codes for CASRPRDRGPGNTIYF.

The V gene is TRBV18, the J gene TRBJ2-3; possibly TRBD2 for D (6 bases). The CDR3 length is 14 residues. V was shortened by 5 bases and J by 4 bases, with 13 bases between the two germline ends. Per germline, CDR1 KGHSH and CDR2 LQKENI. CDR3 in amino acids: CASSSTGAADTQYF. The CDR3 DNA follows: TGTGCCAGCTCATCTACGGGAGCAGCAGATACGCAGTATTTT.

The gene calls are TRBV4-1 and TRBJ1-5; D is possibly TRBD1 (6 bases). The CDR3 spans 14 residues. Germline CDR1 is MGHRA and CDR2 is YSYEKL. Trimming removed 4 bases at V and 5 bases at J, with 12 bases between. The CDR3 bases are TGCGCCAGCAGCCGGGGTGGGGGCGATCAGCCCCAGCATTTT. Amino acids: CASSRGGGDQPQHF.

The J gene is TRBJ2-7, the V gene TRBV12-3 or TRBV12-4; D might be TRBD1 (6 bases). With 6 bases removed from V and 5 bases from J, the gap between germline ends came to 11 bases. The CDR3 extends over 12 amino acids. CDR3 loop: CASSPQGHEQYF. CDR3 bases: TGTGCCAGCAGCCCACAGGGTCACGAGCAGTACTTC.

V usage is TRBV30 and J usage is TRBJ2-3; D may be TRBD2 (6 bases). CDR1 GTSNPN and CDR2 SVGIG come from the germline V gene (reference sequence). The length of the CDR3 is 14 residues. Trimming removed 0 bases at V and 0 bases at J, with 7 bases between. The CDR3 sequence: CAWSVGGSTDTQYF. The CDR3 DNA reads as TGTGCCTGGAGTGTCGGGGGTAGCACAGATACGCAGTATTTT.

The genes are TRBV6-6 and TRBJ1-1, with a weak D call TRBD1 (5 bases). Germline V lookup: CDR1 MNHNY, CDR2 SVGAGI (reference sequence). The V end was cut by 0 bases, the J end by 3 bases, with 8 bases between. This CDR3 is built from 14 residues. In nucleotides, the CDR3 is TGTGCCAGCAGTTACTCGTCGGGGGACACTGAAGCTTTCTTT. This encodes CASSYSSGDTEAFF.

Many counts were recorded for this clone. The chain is built from TRBV29-1 and TRBJ1-1; unclear D gene. CDR3 length equals 14 residues. The V and J ends lost 5 bases and 3 bases respectively, with 16 bases between them. Germline V CDR1 and CDR2: SQVTM, ANQGSEA. CDR3 DNA: TGCAGCGTTTATCCGATCGGTCGTTACACTGAAGCTTTCTTT. It specifies CSVYPIGRYTEAFF.

This clone was found once. The chain joins TRBV12-3 or TRBV12-4 to TRBJ2-1; possibly TRBD1 for D (5 bases). Deletions cut 5 bases from V and 8 bases from J, with 13 bases between. The CDR3 totals 13 residues. CDR3 amino acids: CASSRTGSHEQFF. The CDR3 DNA reads TGTGCCAGCAGTAGAACAGGCAGCCATGAGCAGTTCTTC.

V is TRBV5-1 and J is TRBJ2-1; TRBD2 aligns across 8 bases. The ends lost 4 bases at V and 7 bases at J; junction bases unmatched: 4. Germline V CDR1 and CDR2: SGHRS, YFSETQ. The CDR3 is 13 residues long. CDR3 in amino acids: CASSTRGGNEQFF. For the CDR3, the DNA is TGCGCCAGCAGCACCCGGGGGGGTAATGAGCAGTTCTTC.

The rearrangement uses TRBV5-4 and TRBJ1-3; possibly TRBD1 for D (6 bases). CDR1 is SGHNT and CDR2 is YYREEE in the germline V gene (reference sequence). Trimming pared 4 bases from V and 3 bases from J, leaving 17 bases between. The CDR3 runs to 16 residues. The CDR3 is CASSPGGGRGGNTIYF. In nucleotides, the CDR3 is TGTGCCAGCAGCCCGGGCGGGGGCAGAGGTGGAAACACCATATATTTT.

This chain joins TRBV29-1 and TRBJ2-1; the D gene is possibly TRBD1 (6 bases). V lost 6 bases to trimming and J lost 0 bases, with 12 bases between them. Germline V gene sequence: CDR1 SQVTM, CDR2 ANQGSEA. The CDR3 contains 14 residues. In DNA form, the CDR3 reads TGCAGCGTCCCGGGACATAGCTCCTACAATGAGCAGTTCTTC. Amino acid sequence: CSVPGHSSYNEQFF.

The rearrangement joins TRBV6-2 or TRBV6-3 to TRBJ1-1, with 10 positions matching TRBD1. J was trimmed by 5 bases and V by 6 bases; bases with no gene match: 9. Germline V gene lookup returns CDR1 MNHEY and CDR2 SVGEGT. This CDR3 region has 15 residues. The CDR3 reads CASSKGQGTRTEAFF. The CDR3 DNA reads TGTGCCAGCAGCAAGGGACAGGGGACTAGGACTGAAGCTTTCTTT.

V and J are TRBV29-1 and TRBJ2-7; 8 positions match TRBD1. The junction had 6 bases not matched to a gene; V was cut back by 7 bases and J by 1 base. The CDR3 length is 13 residues. Germline-derived CDR1 and CDR2 are SQVTM and ANQGSEA. The CDR3 nucleotides are TGCAGCGGCGGGACAGGTACTTCCTACGAGCAGTACTTC. Its protein is CSGGTGTSYEQYF.

V and J are TRBV6-5 and TRBJ2-3, with D maybe TRBD2 (6 bases). The germline V gene has CDR1 MNHEY and CDR2 SVGAGI. The CDR3 covers 14 residues. V dropped 6 bases and J dropped 0 bases, with 10 bases sitting between them. The DNA of the CDR3 is TGTGCCAGCAGGGAGGGATCTAGCACAGATACGCAGTATTTT. This encodes CASREGSSTDTQYF.

The CDR3 spells CASSSGSHSYEQYF. CDR3 DNA: TGCGCCAGCAGCTCCGGTAGTCACTCCTACGAGCAGTACTTC. The chain recombines TRBV5-1 with TRBJ2-7; D unresolved. Germline V gene sequence: CDR1 SGHRS, CDR2 YFSETQ. CDR3 length equals 14 residues. V was cut by 3 bases and J by 0 bases, with 10 bases left in between.

This chain joins TRBV5-5 and TRBJ1-2; D is perhaps TRBD1 (6 bases). Trimming removed 1 base from V and 8 bases from J, with 12 bases in between. Per germline, CDR1 SGHKS and CDR2 YYEKEE (reference sequence). The CDR3 is made up of 13 amino acids. CDR3 in amino acids: CASSLSGDVGYTF. The CDR3 DNA reads as TGTGCCAGCAGCTTGTCAGGGGATGTCGGCTACACCTTC.

The chain uses TRBV9 and TRBJ2-6; D unclear. The length of the CDR3 is 14 residues. Deletions cut 4 bases from V and 4 bases from J, with 9 bases between. In germline, CDR1 is SGDLS, CDR2 YYNGEE. The CDR3 region is CASSPERGANVLTF. The CDR3 DNA reads TGTGCCAGCAGCCCCGAACGGGGGGCCAACGTCCTGACTTTC.